One and the same sample provided the 8 T cell receptor beta chains below, sequenced in a study of early stage breast cancer tumors. The assay was immunoSEQ multiplex PCR, and TCRdb's table has in-frame clones only and misses some. This table holds roughly 30,000 clones, roughly 77% found once. The material sequenced was breast tumor tissue. Receptors originate from a person aged 25-39 years with breast cancer.

This sequence joins TRBV5-1 and TRBJ2-1, with 8 bases lining up with TRBD2. CDR3 length: 14 amino acids. Germline CDR1 SGHRS, CDR2 YFSETQ. Trimming at V came to 5 bases and at J to 8 bases, leaving 9 bases not matched to a gene. CDR3 region: CASRVLAGSHEQFF. The CDR3 DNA sequence: TGCGCCAGCAGGGTGTTAGCGGGAAGCCATGAGCAGTTCTTC.

The genes are TRBV18 and TRBJ1-5; TRBD1 is a possible D gene (5 bases). Per germline, CDR1 KGHSH and CDR2 LQKENI. Trimming removed 2 bases at V and 1 base at J, with 9 bases between. This CDR3 spans 15 amino acids. The CDR3 reads CASSPTGDSNQPQHF. The DNA for the CDR3 is TGTGCCAGCTCACCAACGGGGGACAGCAATCAGCCCCAGCATTTT.

The chain has TRBV4-3 and TRBJ1-2; D gene uncertain. V gave up 0 bases and J gave up 5 bases, with 7 bases separating them. Germline CDR1 and CDR2: LGHNA and YSLEER. This CDR3 contains 13 residues. CDR3 in amino acids: CASSQEGIYGYTF. The CDR3 DNA sequence: TGCGCCAGCAGCCAAGAGGGAATATATGGCTACACCTTC.

The J gene is TRBJ2-1, the V gene TRBV29-1; 12 positions match TRBD1. After removal of 1 base from V and 1 base from J, the junction contained 5 bases not matched to a gene. The CDR3 totals 17 residues. CDR1 and CDR2 from the germline V gene are SQVTM and ANQGSEA. CDR3 region: CSVEGGQGAQSYNEQFF. The CDR3 coding sequence is TGCAGCGTTGAAGGGGGACAGGGGGCACAGTCCTACAATGAGCAGTTCTTC.

This chain links TRBV5-5 with TRBJ2-7; D might be TRBD2 (5 bases). Looked up from germline, CDR1 is SGHKS and CDR2 is YYEKEE (reference sequence). With 2 bases removed from V and 1 base from J, the gap between germline ends came to 10 bases. The CDR3 covers 14 residues. In nucleotides, the CDR3 is TGTGCCAGCAGCTTCCCCGGGGTTTCCTACGAGCAGTACTTC. It encodes CASSFPGVSYEQYF.

Turning to this clone: The junction does not match germline at one end; this may be a read error. This rearrangement joins TRBV7-7 to TRBJ2-1; weak D call: TRBD2 (6 bases). This CDR3 has 15 residues. Germline-derived CDR1 and CDR2 are SSHAT and FNYEAQ (reference sequence). Here the CDR3 reads CASSLDGGDLGEQFF. CDR3 DNA sequence: TGTGCTAGCAGCTTAGATGGCGGGGATTTGGGTGAGCAGTTCTTC. Drawing the rest from reference TRBV7-7 and TRBJ2-1, the complete variable domain is GAGVSQSPRYKVTKRGQDVTLRCDPISSHATLYWYQQALGQGPEFLTYFNYEAQPDKSGLPSDRFSAERPEGSISTLTIQRTEQRDSAMYRCASSLDGGDLGEQFFGPGTRLTVL.

The J gene is TRBJ1-2, the V gene TRBV6-8; 7 bases align to TRBD1. V trimming: 0 bases; J trimming: 2 bases; junction bases outside the gene matches: 9. CDR3 length: 17 residues. The germline V gene encodes CDR1 MNHGY and CDR2 SAAAGT. The CDR3 DNA reads TGTGCCAGCAGTTACTCCGGAGACAGGGATGGGAACTATGGCTACACCTTC. Translating gives CASSYSGDRDGNYGYTF.

The chain joins TRBV19 to TRBJ2-1; TRBD2 is a possible D gene (5 bases). This CDR3 contains 15 residues. Germline assignment: CDR1 LNHDA and CDR2 SQIVND (reference sequence). Trimming took 5 bases from V and 2 from J, leaving 13 bases between them. CDR3 loop: CASSSGLDPYNEQFF. As DNA, the CDR3 is TGTGCCAGTAGTTCCGGACTCGACCCCTACAATGAGCAGTTCTTC.